This T cell receptor beta chain appears in the sequencing data of a study of T cells in Graves' hyperthyroidism and ophthalmopathy. Study results and limitations: Median prediction lead before ophthalmopathy onset was 6.5 months with the model. Within blood appeared most thyroid clonotypes that had expanded above 0.001.

From approximately 9.5 ml of fresh peripheral blood, PBMCs were isolated. V lost 0 bases and J lost 12; bases outside the gene matches: 13. The CDR3 extends over 16 amino acids. Germline V CDR1 and CDR2: LGHNA, YNFKEQ. This clonotype has only a few counts. The target antigen is unknown. RNA transcripts gave rise to amplified TCR beta CDR3 regions. HTBI primers were the set used in a first-round RT-PCR of the TCR CDR3. One entry per CDR3 protein results from TCRdb running MiXCR on the multiplex PCR reads. Seen here are 560,000 or so distinct CDR3 sequences, roughly 21% observed once, and the top ten hold roughly 47%.

The rearrangement uses TRBV4-2 and TRBJ2-1; 8 bases line up with TRBD2. The sequenced sample consisted of blood. This TCR derives from a middle-aged man with Graves' ophthalmopathy. CDR3 protein: CASSQDLGSGGGVQFF. Written as DNA, the CDR3 is TGTGCCAGCAGCCAAGATCTCGGAAGCGGGGGTGGGGTGCAGTTCTTC.